Described below is a single T cell receptor (beta chain) sequence and its context. Its matching antigen is unknown. The PCR ran on 60 Vbeta and 13 Jbeta primers. Measured with immunoSEQ multiplex PCR; TCRdb has only the in-frame clones, and not every one. The top ten hold about 1.1% of the sample, which has fewer than 250,000 clones, about 80% seen once. This entry is derived from a study of cytomegalovirus exposure and HLA in healthy donors. Regarding the study as a whole: Accurate predictions that matched the HLA-A and HLA-B alleles of most subjects were reportedly made from TCR beta sequences. Later analysis revealed greater clonal expansion in HLA-associated TCR beta chains than in equally common others.

Germline lookup yields CDR1 PRHDT and CDR2 FYEKMQ (reference sequence). The CDR3 contains 12 residues. Deletions cut 0 bases from V and 7 bases from J, with 4 bases between. The TCR comes from a woman in her thirties or forties in good health and CMV-seronegative. Sequencing was done on a sample of PBMCs. J is TRBJ2-1 and V is TRBV13; no clear D. Here the CDR3 DNA reads TGTGCCAGCAGCTTAGGGACTAATGAGCAGTTCTTC. Its translation is CASSLGTNEQFF.